A selection of T cell receptor beta chains follows, all from one sample in a study of beta chain features in type 1 diabetes. Some clones are missing from TCRdb's copy, which holds only in-frame ones; the method was immunoSEQ multiplex PCR. Among fewer than 350,000 clones listed, about 7.8% were seen once. Sequencing was carried out using central memory CD4+ T cells from blood. Receptors were obtained from a woman under 30 in good health. Each CDR3 is given with its conserved first and last residue. Fields, in order: CDR3 protein, CDR3 DNA, V gene, J gene, D gene, clone size. The D gene is left open where the match is weak. Expanded clones are given a class, and other clones once, few, many or no size at all.

CASSLMSGGLQFF,TGTGCCAGCAGCTTAATGAGTGGAGGGCTCCAGTTCTTC,TRBV7-3,TRBJ2-1,.,.
CASSQSSVSGNTIYF,TGTGCCAGCAGCCAATCCTCAGTCTCTGGAAACACCATATATTTT,TRBV16,TRBJ1-3,.,few
CASSISRVTDTQYF,TGTGCCAGTAGTATCTCCAGGGTCACAGATACGCAGTATTTT,TRBV19,TRBJ2-3,.,.
CASRYTGGTEAFF,TGTGCCAGCAGATATACAGGGGGCACTGAAGCTTTCTTT,TRBV7-2,TRBJ1-1,TRBD1,.
CASSLGAPRATYF,TGCGCCAGCAGCTTGGGGGCTCCACGGGCAACGTATTTT,TRBV5-1,TRBJ2-3,.,few
CASSGYDRVYEQYF,TGTGCCAGCAGCGGGTACGACAGGGTTTACGAGCAGTACTTC,TRBV5-6,TRBJ2-7,TRBD1,few
CARGRNTDTQYF,TGTGCCCGGGGGAGGAACACAGATACGCAGTATTTT,TRBV30,TRBJ2-3,.,many
CASKGGENQPQHF,TGTGCCAGCAAGGGCGGGGAAAATCAGCCCCAGCATTTT,TRBV7-9,TRBJ1-5,.,many
CAISPGQDYNQPQHF,TGTGCCATCAGCCCCGGACAGGATTACAATCAGCCCCAGCATTTT,TRBV10-3,TRBJ1-5,TRBD1,few
CASSISGSGRALRNEQFF,TGTGCCAGTAGTATATCTGGTAGCGGGAGGGCCTTAAGGAATGAGCAGTTCTTC,TRBV19,TRBJ2-1,TRBD2,.
CASSDGGANVQFF,TGTGCCAGCAGTGACGGGGGGGCTAATGTGCAGTTCTTC,TRBV2,TRBJ2-1,TRBD2,few
CASSYRGQPQHF,TGTGCCAGCAGCTACAGGGGGCAGCCCCAGCATTTT,TRBV7-2,TRBJ1-5,TRBD1,few
CASSLRGQGNTQYF,TGTGCCAGCAGCTTAAGGGGACAGGGAAATACGCAGTATTTT,TRBV7-7,TRBJ2-3,TRBD1,few
CASTLLGRTTEAFF,TGTGCCAGTACTCTCTTGGGAAGAACCACTGAAGCTTTCTTT,TRBV6-1,TRBJ1-1,.,few
CASSQEMGIGNTIYF,TGTGCCAGCAGCCAAGAAATGGGGATCGGAAACACCATATATTTT,TRBV4-2,TRBJ1-3,.,.
CASSSGLALGTDTQYF,TGTGCCAGCAGCTCGGGACTAGCGCTCGGCACAGATACGCAGTATTTT,TRBV7-2,TRBJ2-3,TRBD2,few
CASSSSGRRGFWEQFF,TGCGCCAGCAGCTCCAGCGGGAGACGGGGATTTTGGGAGCAGTTCTTC,TRBV5-1,TRBJ2-1,TRBD2,few
CAWSVRLGNQPQHF,TGTGCCTGGAGTGTACGATTGGGAAATCAGCCCCAGCATTTT,TRBV30,TRBJ1-5,.,few
CASSQDPTRNTEAFF,TGCGCCAGCAGCCAAGATCCTACTCGAAACACTGAAGCTTTCTTT,TRBV4-3,TRBJ1-1,.,.
CASSFNMNTEAFF,TGTGCCAGCAGCTTCAATATGAACACTGAAGCTTTCTTT,TRBV7-3,TRBJ1-1,.,few
CASSEVRDRGDYGYTF,TGTGCCAGCAGTGAAGTAAGGGACAGGGGGGACTATGGCTACACCTTC,TRBV6-1,TRBJ1-2,TRBD1,few
CASIRQTNTEAFF,TGTGCCAGCATAAGACAGACGAACACTGAAGCTTTCTTT,TRBV6-1,TRBJ1-1,.,few
CASSVGGEQETQYF,TGTGCCAGCAGCGTAGGTGGAGAGCAAGAGACCCAGTACTTC,TRBV9,TRBJ2-5,.,.
CASSLGSTDTQYF,TGCGCCAGCAGCTTGGGAAGCACAGATACGCAGTATTTT,TRBV5-1,TRBJ2-3,.,.
CASSLGQGFNNEQFF,TGTGCCAGCAGTTTAGGGCAGGGGTTCAACAATGAGCAGTTCTTC,TRBV27,TRBJ2-1,.,.
CASSLGPGTDTQYF,TGCGCCAGCAGCTTGGGGCCCGGCACAGATACGCAGTATTTT,TRBV5-1,TRBJ2-3,.,.
CASSPQQGAGKTQYF,TGTGCCAGCTCACCACAACAGGGGGCTGGTAAGACCCAGTACTTC,TRBV18,TRBJ2-5,TRBD1,few
CASRTHRASYNEQFF,TGTGCCAGCAGAACCCACCGGGCCTCCTACAATGAGCAGTTCTTC,TRBV28,TRBJ2-1,.,.
CASSRRETQYF,TGTGCCAGCAGTCGCCGGGAGACCCAGTACTTC,TRBV14,TRBJ2-5,.,many
CASSSGGPYEQYF,TGTGCCAGCAGTTCCGGTGGGCCTTACGAGCAGTACTTC,TRBV7-9,TRBJ2-7,.,.
CASSPRGRMSTDTQYF,TGTGCCAGCTCCCCCAGGGGCCGAATGAGCACAGATACGCAGTATTTT,TRBV18,TRBJ2-3,.,few
CASSADRGDTQYF,TGTGCCAGCAGCGCGGACAGGGGTGATACGCAGTATTTT,TRBV7-2,TRBJ2-3,TRBD1,.
CASSPRTSGRVGELFF,TGTGCCAGCTCACCACGGACTAGCGGGAGAGTCGGGGAGCTGTTTTTT,TRBV18,TRBJ2-2,TRBD2,few
CASSPRLVNEQFF,TGTGCCAGCAGCCCCCGACTAGTTAATGAGCAGTTCTTC,TRBV9,TRBJ2-1,.,.
CASSPPGQGAVSTQYF,TGTGCCAGCTCACCACCGGGACAGGGGGCGGTGAGTACGCAGTATTTT,TRBV18,TRBJ2-3,TRBD1,.
CASSFWGAGADTQYF,TGTGCCAGCAGTTTTTGGGGGGCCGGGGCAGATACGCAGTATTTT,TRBV2,TRBJ2-3,.,few
CASSDFADLGTF,TGTGCCAGCAGTGATTTCGCAGACCTCGGCACCTTC,TRBV2,TRBJ1-2,.,few
CASSLTGVEQFF,TGTGCCAGCAGTTTGACAGGGGTTGAGCAGTTCTTC,TRBV2,TRBJ2-1,TRBD1,few
CASSWDGRLTDTQYF,TGTGCCAGCAGCTGGGACGGTAGACTCACAGATACGCAGTATTTT,TRBV5-4,TRBJ2-3,.,.
CASSHLVRDSGGTDTQYF,TGTGCCAGCAGCCATCTCGTTCGGGACTCGGGGGGCACAGATACGCAGTATTTT,TRBV14,TRBJ2-3,.,.
CASSLSPFTDTQYF,TGTGCCAGCAGCTTAAGTCCCTTCACAGATACGCAGTATTTT,TRBV7-3,TRBJ2-3,.,many
CASRGSGETQYF,TGTGCCAGCAGGGGGTCGGGCGAGACCCAGTACTTC,TRBV6-5,TRBJ2-5,.,few
CASSFSQGGGYGYTF,TGTGCCAGCAGCTTCTCACAGGGTGGCGGCTATGGCTACACCTTC,TRBV7-6,TRBJ1-2,.,few
CSVPQPGSDTDTQYF,TGCAGCGTTCCCCAACCGGGTTCCGACACAGATACGCAGTATTTT,TRBV29-1,TRBJ2-3,.,.
CASSSLLDRGREQYF,TGTGCCAGCAGCTCGCTCCTGGACAGGGGGCGAGAGCAGTACTTC,TRBV11-3,TRBJ2-7,TRBD1,few
CAPRRSGTQNTGELFF,TGTGCCCCCCGGCGGTCCGGGACACAAAACACCGGGGAGCTGTTTTTT,TRBV6-4,TRBJ2-2,.,few
CSVKGAEQAFF,TGCAGCGTTAAGGGCGCGGAGCAGGCTTTCTTT,TRBV29-1,TRBJ1-1,.,.
CASSSNHAGDTEAFF,TGTGCCAGCAGCTCGAATCATGCAGGGGACACTGAAGCTTTCTTT,TRBV11-3,TRBJ1-1,.,.
CASSLSGTSLAYEQYF,TGTGCCAGCAGTTTATCTGGGACTAGCCTAGCCTACGAGCAGTACTTC,TRBV27,TRBJ2-7,TRBD2,.
CSVEGRAGSTDTQYF,TGCAGCGTCGAGGGCAGGGCGGGGAGCACAGATACGCAGTATTTT,TRBV29-1,TRBJ2-3,.,few
CASNGADRRSNTIYF,TGTGCCAGCAATGGAGCGGACAGAAGGAGTAACACCATATATTTT,TRBV28,TRBJ1-3,.,.